The 7 T cell receptor beta chains presented below share a single source sample, sequenced in a study of blood T cell repertoires in COVID-19. Only in-frame clones appear in the TCRdb table, and some are missing; sequencing was by immunoSEQ multiplex PCR. The sample gives about 160,000 clones, approximately 86% of which show up once; about 6.9% is in the top ten. The material sequenced was peripheral blood. The origin of the receptors is a man at least 80 years old with COVID-19, enrolled during active disease.

V is TRBV5-1 and J is TRBJ2-7; possibly TRBD1 for D (5 bases). The CDR3 consists of 14 residues. Trimming took off 2 bases at V and 3 bases at J, with 12 bases between the two ends. Germline CDR1 and CDR2: SGHRS and YFSETQ. CDR3 nucleotides: TGCGCCAGCAGCTTAGCAGGGCTGGACTACGAGCAGTACTTC. Protein product: CASSLAGLDYEQYF.

The chain is built from TRBV6-5 and TRBJ1-6; 7 bases line up with TRBD1. CDR1 and CDR2 (germline): MNHEY, SVGAGI. This CDR3 region has 16 residues. V was clipped by 1 base and J by 6 bases; unmatched bases: 6. CDR3 amino acids: CASSYWDSGLNSPLHF. The CDR3 nucleotides are TGTGCCAGCAGTTACTGGGACAGCGGTCTTAATTCACCCCTCCACTTT.

In this sample, this clone turned up a few times. J is TRBJ1-6 and V is TRBV12-3 or TRBV12-4; D is possibly TRBD1 (5 bases). V dropped 5 bases and J dropped 6 bases, with 8 bases sitting between them. There are 13 residues in the CDR3. The DNA of the CDR3 is TGTGCCAGCAGTCAAGACAGTAATTCACCCCTCCACTTT. It specifies CASSQDSNSPLHF.

The chain uses TRBV6-1 and TRBJ2-7; 7 bases map to TRBD1. The CDR3 length is 14 residues. The trim removed 3 bases at V and 2 bases at J, leaving 4 bases unmatched. Germline V gene data show CDR1 as MNHNS and CDR2 as SASEGT. The CDR3 reads CASSDQTGPYEQYF. Here the CDR3 DNA reads TGTGCCAGCAGTGACCAGACAGGGCCCTACGAGCAGTACTTC.

V usage is TRBV19 and J usage is TRBJ2-1, with 10 bases fitting TRBD2. The trim removed 5 bases at V and 6 bases at J, leaving 10 bases unmatched. The germline V gene encodes CDR1 LNHDA and CDR2 SQIVND (reference sequence). The CDR3 consists of 16 residues. Written as DNA, the CDR3 is TGTGCCAGTAGTGATAACAGCGGGGGGGCGGTCAATGAGCAGTTCTTC. It yields the protein CASSDNSGGAVNEQFF.

The J gene is TRBJ1-5, the V gene TRBV6-2 or TRBV6-3; D might be TRBD1 (5 bases). The V gene's germline CDR1 is MNHEY and CDR2 SVGEGT. The CDR3 runs to 12 residues. Trimming cost V 4 bases and J 9 bases, with 10 bases left between them. The CDR3 sequence is CASSFGHRPQHF. Written as DNA, the CDR3 is TGTGCCAGCAGTTTTGGACACCGGCCCCAGCATTTT.

The J gene is TRBJ1-6, the V gene TRBV19; D unclear. The germline CDR1 and CDR2 sequences are LNHDA and SQIVND (reference sequence). Trimming stripped 7 bases from V and 9 bases from J, with 22 bases between. There are 16 residues in the CDR3. The CDR3 region has the DNA TGTGCCAGTACTACCCAACGGGAGGGATGGAGTTCACCCCTCCACTTT. Its protein is CASTTQREGWSSPLHF.